The source of this T cell receptor (beta chain) is a study of identifying expanded T cells in peripheral blood. Study-level results: Across healthy donors, higher total template counts meant significantly greater approximately two-week count variance. Technical replicates showed roughly 1.2 changed clones; two weeks about 16; four weeks 19.

Profiling relied on immunoSEQ multiplex PCR, and the TCRdb table lists in-frame clones only, not all of them. Among 50,000 to 65,000 clones listed, over 75% were seen once. Regarding this clone: Its antigen is not identified.

The CDR3 has 12 residues. Germline CDR1 is SGHAT and CDR2 is FQNNGV. V was shortened by 0 bases and J by 9 bases, with 8 bases between the two germline ends. No infections or other immune events were documented during collection. This clonotype was sampled from a person aged 18-69 years in good health. V usage is TRBV11-2 and J usage is TRBJ1-1; perhaps TRBD1 as D (5 bases). Sequencing was performed on blood. The CDR3 sequence: CASSLDAGKAFF. In nucleotides, the CDR3 is TGTGCCAGCAGCTTAGATGCAGGGAAAGCTTTCTTT.